A selection of T cell receptor beta chains follows, all from one sample in a study of T cell responses to AZD1222 COVID-19 vaccine. TCRdb's copy holds only in-frame clones and misses some; the assay was immunoSEQ multiplex PCR. The sample has more than 35,000 clones; over 80% are singletons. Sample: peripheral blood, taken on day 0 of AZD1222 vaccination. The origin of the receptors is an adult in good health. CDR3s include the opening cysteine and the closing phenylalanine or tryptophan. The D gene is left open where the match is weak. Only some rows state a clone size, as once, few, many or a class for expanded clones.

len	d_gene	j_gene	v_gene	abundance	CDR3nt	CDR3aa
15	NA	TRBJ2-1	TRBV7-9	NA	TGTGCCAGCAGCTTAGCGGGTATCTCCTACAATGAGCAGTTCTTC	CASSLAGISYNEQFF
12	NA	TRBJ2-3	TRBV30	NA	TGTGCCTGGGATGACTTTTCGGGTACGCAGTATTTT	CAWDDFSGTQYF
13	NA	TRBJ1-1	TRBV12-3/TRBV12-4	NA	TGTGCCACCAATCGGGACGGCGCAAGTAAAGCTTTCTTT	CATNRDGASKAFF
15	NA	TRBJ2-7	TRBV6-5	NA	TGTGCCAGCAGTTACTCGAAGGGTATCCGGTACGAGCAGTACTTC	CASSYSKGIRYEQYF
13	NA	TRBJ1-2	TRBV19	NA	TGTGCCAGTACCCTTCTGGGGGGCTCTGGCTACACCTTC	CASTLLGGSGYTF
12	NA	TRBJ2-2	TRBV10-2	NA	TGCGCCAGCAGTGAGTTGGCCGGGGAGCTGTTTTTT	CASSELAGELFF
13	NA	TRBJ1-1	TRBV10-3	NA	TGTGCCATCAGTGAGTCGTTGGGATCCCCAGCTTTCTTT	CAISESLGSPAFF
14	TRBD1	TRBJ2-7	TRBV10-2	NA	TGCGCCAGCAGGGTCCCGGACAGGGGAAACGAGCAGTACTTC	CASRVPDRGNEQYF
14	NA	TRBJ1-5	TRBV19	once	TGTGCCAGTAGTATTTCAGAGAAGAATCAGCCCCAGCATTTT	CASSISEKNQPQHF
15	NA	TRBJ1-5	TRBV19	few	TGTGCCAGTAGTCCCAGGAGGGGGGACAATCAGCCCCAGCATTTT	CASSPRRGDNQPQHF
15	TRBD1	TRBJ1-2	TRBV27	NA	TGTGCCAGCAGTCTCGGGACAGGGGGGACCGCTGGCTACACCTTC	CASSLGTGGTAGYTF
14	TRBD1	TRBJ1-5	TRBV7-8	NA	TGTGCCAGCAGCTGGGACAGGTTCAATCAGCCCCAGCATTTT	CASSWDRFNQPQHF
15	TRBD1	TRBJ2-5	TRBV6-5	few	TGTGCCAGCAGTTATGGGACAGGGGTTTTAGAGACCCAGTACTTC	CASSYGTGVLETQYF
14	NA	TRBJ1-4	TRBV5-5	NA	TGTGCCAGCAGCTTGGATTTGGTTGATGAAAAACTGTTTTTT	CASSLDLVDEKLFF
16	TRBD2	TRBJ2-7	TRBV10-2	NA	TGCGCCAGCAGTGAGGGCCTAGCGGGAGGCACCTACGAGCAGTACTTC	CASSEGLAGGTYEQYF
15	NA	TRBJ1-6	TRBV6-5	NA	TGTGCCAGCAGTTACTCGAGGGGCGATCGATCACCCCTCCACTTT	CASSYSRGDRSPLHF
14	NA	TRBJ2-1	TRBV18	NA	TGTGCCAGCTCACTCCTAAGCTCCTACAATGAGCAGTTCTTC	CASSLLSSYNEQFF
13	NA	TRBJ1-5	TRBV7-9	NA	TGTGCCAGCAGCCCCGGGGGGGGTCAGCCCCAGCATTTT	CASSPGGGQPQHF
14	TRBD1	TRBJ1-1	TRBV6-5	NA	TGTGCCAGCAGGGACAGGGGCGGGGGGACTGAAGCTTTCTTT	CASRDRGGGTEAFF
17	NA	TRBJ2-2	TRBV11-3	NA	TGTGCCAGCAGCCCCGTCCCGGGACCCCCGAACACCGGGGAGCTGTTTTTT	CASSPVPGPPNTGELFF
15	NA	TRBJ1-1	TRBV5-6	NA	TGTGCCAGCAGCTTCAGGCAGGGGCTGGCCACTGAAGCTTTCTTT	CASSFRQGLATEAFF
15	TRBD2	TRBJ2-5	TRBV5-1	NA	TGCGCCAGCAGAATTGGGTCTAGCGGGGTTGAGACCCAGTACTTC	CASRIGSSGVETQYF
13	TRBD1	TRBJ2-1	TRBV6-6	once	TGTGCCAGCAGCAGCAGGGGGCTGAATGAGCAGTTCTTC	CASSSRGLNEQFF
13	NA	TRBJ2-1	TRBV6-2/TRBV6-3	few	TGTGCCAGCAGTTACTCCGGGGTTAATGAGCAGTTCTTC	CASSYSGVNEQFF
12	NA	TRBJ2-2	TRBV9	NA	TGTGCCAGCAGCCAGGGCGCCGGGGAGCTGTTTTTT	CASSQGAGELFF
15	NA	TRBJ2-3	TRBV3-1/TRBV3-2	once	TGTGCCAGCAGCTCCGGGACATTCCCAACAGATACGCAGTATTTT	CASSSGTFPTDTQYF
17	TRBD2	TRBJ2-3	TRBV28	NA	TGTGCCAGCAGTTTTACCCCGGGACTAGCGGGAGTAACTACGCAGTATTTT	CASSFTPGLAGVTTQYF
15	TRBD2	TRBJ2-3	TRBV18	NA	TGTGCCAGCTCACCACTAGCGGGGGGATTAGATACGCAGTATTTT	CASSPLAGGLDTQYF
11	TRBD1	TRBJ1-2	TRBV10-3	NA	TGTGCCATCCTGGACAGGGCCGGCTACACCTTC	CAILDRAGYTF
15	TRBD2	TRBJ2-3	TRBV6-5	NA	TGTGCCAGCAGCCTAGCCGGGACTAGGAAAGATACGCAGTATTTT	CASSLAGTRKDTQYF
21	NA	TRBJ1-5	TRBV30	few	TGTGCCTGGAGTGCGAGGGGGTTCAGGACGCTGGTTGAGGTTAGCAATCAGCCCCAGCATTTT	CAWSARGFRTLVEVSNQPQHF
15	NA	TRBJ1-3	TRBV4-1	NA	TGCGCCAGCAGCCAAGACAGGAACTCTGGAAACACCATATATTTT	CASSQDRNSGNTIYF
15	TRBD2	TRBJ2-3	TRBV4-1	NA	TGCGCCAGCAGCGCCTTGGGGGAGGGAACAGATACGCAGTATTTT	CASSALGEGTDTQYF
15	NA	TRBJ2-5	TRBV6-2/TRBV6-3	NA	TGTGCCAGCAGTACGGACAGAGCTGCTCGCGAGACCCAGTACTTC	CASSTDRAARETQYF
13	NA	TRBJ1-1	TRBV7-9	NA	TGTGCCAGCAGCTTAGATGGTTACACTGAAGCTTTCTTT	CASSLDGYTEAFF
17	NA	TRBJ2-2	TRBV6-2/TRBV6-3	NA	TGTGCCAGCAGTTACCCCTTCTTACAGGTGGACACCGGGGAGCTGTTTTTT	CASSYPFLQVDTGELFF